The 27 T cell receptor beta chains below all came from one sample that was sequenced in a study of blood T cell repertoires in COVID-19. Only in-frame clones appear in the TCRdb table, and some are missing; sequencing was by immunoSEQ multiplex PCR. The table includes just under 80,000 clones, 80% detected once. Source material: peripheral blood. These receptors were collected from an older woman with acute or convalescent COVID-19.

The rearrangement links TRBV5-8 to TRBJ2-1; 11 positions agree with TRBD2. V shed 0 bases and J 5 bases; nucleotides not matched to a gene: 4. This CDR3 is built from 16 residues. CDR1 SGHTS and CDR2 YDEGEE come from the germline V gene. This CDR3 reads CASSLAVTSGNNEQFF. CDR3 DNA sequence: TGTGCCAGCAGCTTGGCGGTGACTAGCGGGAACAATGAGCAGTTCTTC.

The chain has TRBV29-1 and TRBJ2-1; D gene uncertain. Germline V gene sequence: CDR1 SQVTM, CDR2 ANQGSEA. Trimming removed 2 bases at V and 8 bases at J, with 7 bases between. The CDR3 covers 11 residues. Here the CDR3 reads CSVERSHEQFF. CDR3 nucleotide sequence: TGCAGCGTTGAACGTAGCCATGAGCAGTTCTTC.

This clone showed up just once. The gene calls are TRBV3-1 (or the pseudogene TRBV3-2) and TRBJ2-7; 9 nucleotides align to TRBD1. V was pared by 4 bases and J by 5 bases, with 3 bases of the junction left unmatched. Germline V CDR1 and CDR2: LGHDT, YNNKEL (reference sequence). This CDR3 contains 13 residues. The chain's CDR3 is CASSPNRGHEQYF. For the CDR3, the DNA is TGTGCCAGCAGCCCGAACAGGGGGCACGAGCAGTACTTC.

This clone was seen a handful of times. The chain uses TRBV25-1 and TRBJ1-3, with TRBD1 as a possible D gene (5 bases). CDR3 length: 15 amino acids. In germline, CDR1 is MGHDK, CDR2 SYGVNS. With 3 bases removed from V and 2 bases from J, the gap between germline ends came to 11 bases. Written as DNA, the CDR3 is TGTGCCAGCAGTGATTCAGGGTGGGCTGGAAACACCATATATTTT. This encodes CASSDSGWAGNTIYF.

V is TRBV19 and J is TRBJ1-5; 7 bases map to TRBD1. The J segment lost 6 bases and the V segment lost 5 bases, leaving 19 bases of the junction unmatched. CDR1 and CDR2 from the germline V gene are LNHDA and SQIVND (reference sequence). The CDR3 totals 18 residues. The CDR3 reads CASSFAGQAASFSQPQHF. The CDR3 DNA reads as TGTGCCAGTAGTTTCGCCGGACAGGCTGCTTCATTTAGTCAGCCCCAGCATTTT.

The genes are TRBV4-1 and TRBJ1-5; 10 nucleotides agree with TRBD1. Looked up from germline, CDR1 is MGHRA and CDR2 is YSYEKL. The CDR3 sequence is 16 residues long. V trimming: 0 bases; J trimming: 4 bases; junction bases outside the gene matches: 3. DNA for the CDR3: TGCGCCAGCAGCCAAGATTGGACAGGGGGAAATCAGCCCCAGCATTTT. Protein product: CASSQDWTGGNQPQHF.

The chain links TRBV27 to TRBJ1-5; no firm D call. V lost 3 bases and J 1 base, leaving 7 bases between the germline ends. Germline CDR1 MNHEY, CDR2 SMNVEV (reference sequence). This CDR3 comprises 14 residues. CDR3 nucleotide sequence: TGTGCCAGCAGTTTCGCGGGGAGCAATCAGCCCCAGCATTTT. As protein: CASSFAGSNQPQHF.

This rearrangement joins TRBV27 to TRBJ2-7, with D possibly matching TRBD1 (6 bases). Germline CDR1 MNHEY, CDR2 SMNVEV (reference sequence). V lost 1 base and J lost 2, with 9 bases in between. The CDR3 totals 14 residues. CDR3 in amino acids: CASSLFGTPYEQYF. The DNA of the CDR3 is TGTGCCAGCAGTTTATTCGGGACACCCTACGAGCAGTACTTC.

This sequence joins TRBV6-5 and TRBJ2-1; 7 bases agree with TRBD1. Germline loops: CDR1 MNHEY, CDR2 SVGAGI. The trim removed 2 bases at V and 11 bases at J, leaving 9 bases unmatched. The CDR3 is 14 residues long. The CDR3 sequence is CASSYSNRGIKQFF. CDR3 DNA sequence: TGTGCCAGCAGTTACAGTAACAGGGGAATCAAGCAGTTCTTC.

The rearrangement uses TRBV7-9 and TRBJ1-2; the match to TRBD1 covers 11 bases. CDR1 and CDR2 (germline): SEHNR, FQNEAQ (reference sequence). The CDR3 length is 18 residues. Germline trimming cut 4 bases from V and 3 bases from J; bases unmatched to any gene: 13. The CDR3 region is CASSSTRDRGRGDYGYTF. The DNA for the CDR3 is TGTGCCAGCAGCTCAACAAGGGACAGGGGGAGAGGGGACTATGGCTACACCTTC.

The J gene is TRBJ1-2, the V gene TRBV10-2; D ambiguous. V shed 7 bases and J shed 6 bases, with 9 bases lying between them. The CDR3 is 11 amino acids. CDR1 is WSHSY, CDR2 SAAADI, per germline. CDR3 sequence (DNA): TGCGCCAGCATGTCCGGGGATGGCTACACCTTC. Protein sequence: CASMSGDGYTF.

The chain couples TRBV4-3 to TRBJ1-4; 7 nucleotides line up with TRBD1. The V gene's germline CDR1 is LGHNA and CDR2 YSLEER. The CDR3 has 15 residues. With V trimmed by 0 bases and J by 4 bases, 2 bases remained unmatched. As DNA, the CDR3 is TGCGCCAGCAGCCAAGATCGGGACAGTAATGAAAAACTGTTTTTT. Its protein is CASSQDRDSNEKLFF.

The rearrangement links TRBV6-1 to TRBJ1-4; 12 bases agree with TRBD1. The germline CDR1 and CDR2 sequences are MNHNS and SASEGT. Losses at the gene ends were 2 bases for V and 8 bases for J; bases not matched to a gene: 3. The CDR3 covers 15 residues. The CDR3 region has the DNA TGTGCCAGCAGTGAATCCGGGACAGGGGGCGAAAAACTGTTTTTT. Its translation: CASSESGTGGEKLFF.

The CDR3 protein is CASSPQTGLTEAFF. In DNA, the CDR3 is TGTGCCAGCAGTCCCCAGACAGGGTTGACTGAAGCTTTCTTT. The chain uses TRBV2 and TRBJ1-1; TRBD1 matches at 7 bases. Germline loops: CDR1 SNHLY, CDR2 FYNNEI. The CDR3 runs 14 residues. Trimming removed 5 bases from V and 5 bases from J; junction bases left unmatched: 8.

The J gene is TRBJ2-3, the V gene TRBV5-1; TRBD1 matches 11 bases. CDR1 and CDR2 (germline): SGHRS, YFSETQ. Trimming cost V 5 bases and J 4 bases; bases outside gene matches: 6. The CDR3 has 15 residues. The CDR3 DNA reads TGCGCCAGCAGTAATGGACAGGGGGCTGCAGATACGCAGTATTTT. Translated: CASSNGQGAADTQYF.

The J gene is TRBJ1-1, the V gene TRBV19; D is possibly TRBD1 (6 bases). The CDR3 extends over 14 amino acids. The V end lost 4 bases, the J end lost 0 bases, and 9 bases lay between the germline ends. Germline V lookup: CDR1 LNHDA, CDR2 SQIVND (reference sequence). Here the CDR3 DNA reads TGTGCCAGTAGTACTGGACAGATGAACACTGAAGCTTTCTTT. Translating it yields CASSTGQMNTEAFF.

V gene TRBV7-9 combines with J gene TRBJ1-1; D ambiguous. Per the germline V gene, CDR1 is SEHNR and CDR2 is FQNEAQ (reference sequence). Trimming stripped 0 bases from V and 4 bases from J, with 12 bases between. The length of the CDR3 is 15 residues. CDR3 protein: CASSLADVGSTEAFF. CDR3 coding DNA: TGTGCCAGCAGCTTAGCCGACGTAGGGAGCACTGAAGCTTTCTTT.

The rearrangement links TRBV9 to TRBJ1-2; D is possibly TRBD1 (5 bases). V was cut by 4 bases and J by 1 base, with 14 bases left in between. This CDR3 comprises 15 residues. Germline CDR1 and CDR2: SGDLS and YYNGEE. This CDR3 is CASSLFEGVNYGYTF. The CDR3 DNA follows: TGTGCCAGCAGCCTGTTTGAAGGGGTTAACTATGGCTACACCTTC. The whole variable domain, remainder taken from reference TRBV9 and TRBJ1-2, is DSGVTQTPKHLITATGQRVTLRCSPRSGDLSVYWYQQSLDQGLQFLIQYYNGEERAKGNILERFSAQQFPDLHSELNLSSLELGDSALYFCASSLFEGVNYGYTFGSGTRLTVV.

The chain carries TRBV19 and TRBJ1-2; D gene unclear. V was clipped by 1 base and J by 3 bases, with 12 bases between them. Germline CDR1 reads LNHDA; CDR2 reads SQIVND (reference sequence). CDR3 length equals 15 residues. Written as DNA, the CDR3 is TGTGCCAGTAGTATAGTGGGCAGGTGGGACTATGGCTACACCTTC. Residues: CASSIVGRWDYGYTF. The full variable domain, completed using reference TRBV19 and TRBJ1-2, is DGGITQSPKYLFRKEGQNVTLSCEQNLNHDAMYWYRQDPGQGLRLIYYSQIVNDFQKGDIAEGYSVSREKKESFPLTVTSAQKNPTAFYLCASSIVGRWDYGYTFGSGTRLTVV.

This clone appeared a single time. The V call is TRBV11-2, the J call TRBJ1-5; possible D gene TRBD1, 5 bases. The CDR3 spans 15 residues. Germline V gene lookup returns CDR1 SGHAT and CDR2 FQNNGV. Trimming cost V 3 bases and J 5 bases, with 14 bases left between them. The CDR3 sequence is CASSFGEGVYQPQHF. The CDR3 DNA sequence: TGTGCCAGCAGCTTCGGTGAAGGGGTTTATCAGCCCCAGCATTTT. The whole variable domain, remainder taken from reference TRBV11-2 and TRBJ1-5, is EAGVAQSPRYKIIEKRQSVAFWCNPISGHATLYWYQQILGQGPKLLIQFQNNGVVDDSQLPKDRFSAERLKGVDSTLKIQPAKLEDSAVYLCASSFGEGVYQPQHFGDGTRLSIL.

V gene TRBV9 combines with J gene TRBJ2-5; 16 positions agree with TRBD2. The V gene end was trimmed by 2 bases and the J gene end by 5 bases; junction bases not matched to a gene: 6. CDR1 is SGDLS and CDR2 is YYNGEE in the germline V gene. The CDR3 totals 17 residues. The CDR3 sequence: CASSVGTSGGEVETQYF. CDR3 bases: TGTGCCAGCAGCGTTGGGACTAGCGGGGGGGAGGTGGAGACCCAGTACTTC.

The chain is built from TRBV2 and TRBJ1-4; a weak D match, TRBD1 (5 bases). The V gene lost 3 bases and the J gene lost 1 base, with 15 bases spanning the gap. Germline V gives CDR1 SNHLY, CDR2 FYNNEI. The CDR3 runs 17 residues. For the CDR3, the DNA is TGTGCCAGCAGTGACGTCAGGGATAAAAAAACTAATGAAAAACTGTTTTTT. Translation: CASSDVRDKKTNEKLFF. The complete variable domain, with remaining parts taken from reference TRBV2 and TRBJ1-4, reads EPEVTQTPSHQVTQMGQEVILRCVPISNHLYFYWYRQILGQKVEFLVSFYNNEISEKSEIFDDQFSVERPDGSNFTLKIRSTKLEDSAMYFCASSDVRDKKTNEKLFFGSGTQLSVL.

Only one count was recorded for this clone. The CDR3 sequence is CASSPGGHEQYF. The CDR3 region has the DNA TGTGCCAGCAGCCCGGGGGGCCACGAGCAGTACTTC. The rearrangement links TRBV7-6 to TRBJ2-7, with D tentatively TRBD2 (7 bases). CDR1 SGHVS and CDR2 FNYEAQ come from the germline V gene. This CDR3 contains 12 residues. Deletions cut 5 bases from V and 5 bases from J, with 10 bases between.

The chain carries TRBV16 and TRBJ1-3, with D unclear. The CDR3 has 17 residues. Germline loops: CDR1 KGHSY, CDR2 FQNENV. Trimming left V 0 bases short and J 0 bases short, with 12 bases between. CDR3 bases: TGTGCCAGCAGCCAATCATTCAGTGCCCGCTCTGGAAACACCATATATTTT. Residues: CASSQSFSARSGNTIYF.

The CDR3 bases are TGTGCCAGCAGCCAAGACAGCTCTTATGGCTACACCTTC. Protein: CASSQDSSYGYTF. The chain couples TRBV13 to TRBJ1-2; the D gene is possibly TRBD1 (5 bases). V was trimmed by 5 bases and J by 5 bases, leaving 12 bases between them. The germline gives CDR1 PRHDT, CDR2 FYEKMQ (reference sequence). The CDR3 runs to 13 residues.

This clone has just a few counts. The chain joins TRBV23-1 to TRBJ2-7; possibly TRBD1 for D (6 bases). TRBV23-1 is given ORF status, its function remaining uncertain. The CDR3 is made up of 15 amino acids. V lost 2 bases to trimming and J lost 7 bases, with 18 bases between them. CDR3: CASSQRWQGLGEQYF. Written as DNA, the CDR3 is TGCGCCAGCAGTCAAAGGTGGCAGGGGCTGGGGGAGCAGTACTTC.

The V and J genes are TRBV2 and TRBJ2-7; possible D gene TRBD2, 6 bases. CDR3 length equals 11 residues. Germline V CDR1 and CDR2: SNHLY, FYNNEI. V was trimmed by 11 bases and J by 7 bases, leaving 15 bases between them. The CDR3: CASWRSGEQYF. The CDR3 coding sequence is TGTGCCTCTTGGCGGAGCGGGGAGCAGTACTTC.